The 20 T cell receptor beta chains in this list originate from one sample, sequenced in a study of T cell repertoires in cytomegalovirus infection. One entry per CDR3 protein results from TCRdb running MiXCR on the reads. This table holds about 340,000 distinct CDR3 sequences, just under 30% found once. Their target antigens are unknown. The sequences come from cultured PBMCs, collected from culture after CMV antigen stimulation. All receptors derive from a human donor in good health (CMV status not recorded). Some clones in this sample may be carry-over from other donors' samples.

This clonotype came up many times. The V call is TRBV7-9, the J call TRBJ1-2; tentatively, D is TRBD1 (6 bases). The CDR3 contains 16 residues. Deletions cut 3 bases from V and 4 bases from J, with 18 bases between. Germline-derived CDR1 and CDR2 are SEHNR and FQNEAQ (reference sequence). Here the CDR3 DNA reads TGTGCCAGCAGCTTGGGATCCAACACAGGGATCTATGGCTACACCTTC. Protein: CASSLGSNTGIYGYTF.

The rearrangement joins TRBV11-3 to TRBJ2-1; 12 nucleotides align to TRBD2. CDR3 length: 18 residues. Germline V gene sequence: CDR1 SGHNT, CDR2 YENEEA. V was pared by 1 base and J by 3 bases, with 7 bases of the junction left unmatched. CDR3 region: CASSLGLAGVGDYNEQFF. DNA for the CDR3: TGTGCCAGCAGCTTAGGACTAGCGGGAGTTGGGGACTACAATGAGCAGTTCTTC.

This clonotype was counted between two and nine times. J is TRBJ1-2 and V is TRBV12-3 or TRBV12-4; 8 bases align to TRBD1. J gave up 4 bases and V 6 bases, and 4 bases lay outside the gene matches. The CDR3 runs 13 residues. The CDR3 DNA is TGTGCCAGCAGCACGGACAGGGCCTATGGCTACACCTTC. Its translation: CASSTDRAYGYTF.

The CDR3 nucleotides are TGTGCCAGCAGCACTAGCGGAGCCTTCAGGGGGACGCAGTATTTT. Translation gives CASSTSGAFRGTQYF. The gene calls are TRBV7-3 and TRBJ2-3, with a tentative D call TRBD2 (8 bases). Trimming took off 5 bases at V and 9 bases at J, with 21 bases between the two ends. Germline CDR1 and CDR2: SGHTA and FQGTGA. This CDR3 comprises 15 residues.

This clonotype was counted at least ten times. The chain carries TRBV7-3 and TRBJ2-1; 8 bases are a match to TRBD2. Trimming at V came to 5 bases and at J to 10 bases, leaving 10 bases not matched to a gene. Per germline, CDR1 SGHTA and CDR2 FQGTGA. The CDR3 is 14 amino acids. For the CDR3, the DNA is TGTGCCAGCAGCCCCAAGCGGGGGTGGGGCGAGCAGTTCTTC. As protein: CASSPKRGWGEQFF.

This clonotype was observed many times. The V and J genes are TRBV7-8 and TRBJ1-4; D call uncertain. Germline-derived CDR1 and CDR2 are SGHVS and FQNEAQ. The CDR3 spans 14 residues. The V and J ends lost 5 bases and 0 bases respectively, with 7 bases between them. The CDR3 loop is CASSNSATNEKLFF. CDR3 nucleotides: TGTGCCAGCAGCAATTCTGCAACTAATGAAAAACTGTTTTTT.

CDR3 sequence: CASSYDRANTGELFF. CDR3 nucleotide sequence: TGTGCCAGCAGTTACGACAGGGCGAACACCGGGGAGCTGTTTTTT. This chain connects TRBV6-6 to TRBJ2-2, with TRBD1 matching over 7 bases. With V trimmed by 2 bases and J by 0 bases, 0 bases remained unmatched. The CDR3 runs 15 residues. Germline lookup yields CDR1 MNHNY and CDR2 SVGAGI (reference sequence).

This clonotype was detected only a few times. The chain uses TRBV27 and TRBJ2-7, with 10 bases identical to TRBD1. Germline lookup yields CDR1 MNHEY and CDR2 SMNVEV (reference sequence). V shed 6 bases and J 3 bases; nucleotides not matched to a gene: 2. The CDR3 has 13 residues. The DNA of the CDR3 is TGTGCCAGCAGGAGGGACAGGGGCTACGAGCAGTACTTC. Amino acid sequence: CASRRDRGYEQYF.

The CDR3 bases are TGCAGTGCTCGACTAGCTCCTAGCTCCTACAATGAGCAGTTCTTC. This codes for CSARLAPSSYNEQFF. This chain joins TRBV20-1 and TRBJ2-1; 7 bases match TRBD2. The trim removed 5 bases at V and 0 bases at J, leaving 7 bases unmatched. The CDR3 has 15 amino acids. Germline V lookup: CDR1 DFQATT, CDR2 SNEGSKA (reference sequence).

CDR3 nucleotides: TGTGCCAGCAGTGGGGGTCCCCGGACAGCGCTAAATAGCAATCAGCCCCAGCATTTT. This codes for CASSGGPRTALNSNQPQHF. The chain is built from TRBV28 and TRBJ1-5; possibly TRBD1 for D (6 bases). The CDR3 contains 19 residues. The V end was cut by 5 bases, the J end by 0 bases, with 23 bases between. Germline V CDR1 and CDR2: MDHEN, SYDVKM.

The chain has TRBV12-5 and TRBJ2-1, with a tentative D call TRBD2 (5 bases). The CDR3 is made up of 15 amino acids. Germline V CDR1 and CDR2: LGHNT, FRNRAP. Between the trimmed V and J ends, which lost 3 bases and 2 bases, there was a span of 11 bases. Here the CDR3 reads CASGLRGKAYNEQFF. The CDR3 bases are TGTGCTAGTGGTTTAAGAGGGAAAGCCTACAATGAGCAGTTCTTC.

The table lists this clonotype with a few counts. The chain has TRBV7-9 and TRBJ1-3, with TRBD1 identical over 7 bases. Germline lookup yields CDR1 SEHNR and CDR2 FQNEAQ (reference sequence). Losses at the gene ends were 7 bases for V and 4 bases for J; bases not matched to a gene: 16. The CDR3 is 17 residues long. CDR3 DNA: TGTGCCAGCACCCCGGGGGTAGGGGGCGTAAACGGAAACACCATATATTTT. It yields the protein CASTPGVGGVNGNTIYF. The full variable domain, completed using reference TRBV7-9 and TRBJ1-3, is DTGVSQNPRHKITKRGQNVTFRCDPISEHNRLYWYRQTLGQGPEFLTYFQNEAQLEKSRLLSDRFSAERPKGSFSTLEIQRTEQGDSAMYLCASTPGVGGVNGNTIYFGEGSWLTVV.

The V call is TRBV19, the J call TRBJ1-6; D unresolved. The CDR3 has 15 amino acids. Germline assignment: CDR1 LNHDA and CDR2 SQIVND (reference sequence). Trimming shortened V by 6 bases and J by 9 bases, and 18 bases separated the two germline ends. As DNA, the CDR3 is TGTGCCAGTAGCAACTACCAGGTGCTGGGTTCACCCCTCCACTTT. Its protein is CASSNYQVLGSPLHF.

This clonotype showed up just a few times. This chain connects TRBV20-1 to TRBJ2-1, with 14 bases that match TRBD2. CDR3 length: 15 amino acids. CDR1 and CDR2 from the germline V gene are DFQATT and SNEGSKA (reference sequence). V was clipped by 6 bases and J by 4 bases; unmatched bases: 5. CDR3 nucleotide sequence: TGCAGTGCCCCCGGACTAGCGGGAGGTTACAATGAGCAGTTCTTC. Translating it yields CSAPGLAGGYNEQFF.

This clonotype appeared a few times. The chain couples TRBV18 to TRBJ2-7, with 10 nucleotides matching TRBD1. The CDR3 runs to 15 residues. Germline V gene sequence: CDR1 KGHSH, CDR2 LQKENI. V dropped 3 bases and J dropped 4; count of bases not matched to a gene: 6. The CDR3 protein is CASSPGQGYRYEQYF. The CDR3 region has the DNA TGTGCCAGCTCACCGGGACAGGGGTATAGGTACGAGCAGTACTTC.

J is TRBJ2-5 and V is TRBV7-2; no definite D call. CDR3 length equals 13 residues. V dropped 6 bases and J dropped 1 base, with 9 bases sitting between them. Germline V gene sequence: CDR1 SGHTA, CDR2 FQGNSA. The CDR3 reads CASSGGIQETQYF. The CDR3 DNA reads as TGTGCCAGCAGTGGTGGGATCCAAGAGACCCAGTACTTC.

The V call is TRBV7-9, the J call TRBJ2-7; a weak D match, TRBD1 (6 bases). CDR1 SEHNR and CDR2 FQNEAQ come from the germline V gene (reference sequence). Trimming cost V 5 bases and J 0 bases, with 11 bases left between them. CDR3 length: 14 amino acids. The CDR3 region is CASSRRDNSYEQYF. The CDR3 coding sequence is TGTGCCAGCAGCCGTCGGGACAACTCCTACGAGCAGTACTTC.

This clonotype has ten or more counts. The genes are TRBV15 and TRBJ1-6, with D perhaps TRBD1 (5 bases). Deletions cut 1 base from V and 7 bases from J, with 8 bases between. This CDR3 spans 14 amino acids. Germline V gene sequence: CDR1 LNHNV, CDR2 YYDKDF (reference sequence). As DNA, the CDR3 is TGTGCCACCAGCAGAGGTGGGACCAATTCACCCCTCCACTTT. As protein: CATSRGGTNSPLHF. Looking up the rest from reference TRBV15 and TRBJ1-6 gives the full variable domain: DAMVIQNPRYQVTQFGKPVTLSCSQTLNHNVMYWYQQKSSQAPKLLFHYYDKDFNNEADTPDNFQSRRPNTSFCFLDIRSPGLGDTAMYLCATSRGGTNSPLHFGNGTRLTVT.

The CDR3 reads CASSLDASGTAGELFF. The DNA of the CDR3 is TGTGCCAGCAGCTTGGATGCTAGCGGGACGGCCGGGGAGCTGTTTTTT. The chain combines TRBV5-6 with TRBJ2-2; TRBD2 matches at 9 bases. The V and J ends lost 0 bases and 6 bases, in that order; junction bases with no gene match: 6. The CDR3 runs 16 residues. CDR1 is SGHDT and CDR2 is YYEEEE in the germline V gene.

The chain combines TRBV12-5 with TRBJ2-1; 12 bases line up with TRBD2. The CDR3 is 17 residues long. CDR1 LGHNT and CDR2 FRNRAP come from the germline V gene. The V and J ends lost 5 bases and 4 bases, in that order; junction bases with no gene match: 9. The CDR3 DNA follows: TGTGCTAGTGGTCGCCCTACGACTAGCGGGGGATACAATGAGCAGTTCTTC. It is translated as CASGRPTTSGGYNEQFF. The full variable domain, completed using reference TRBV12-5 and TRBJ2-1, is DARVTQTPRHKVTEMGQEVTMRCQPILGHNTVFWYRQTMMQGLELLAYFRNRAPLDDSGMPKDRFSAEMPDATLATLKIQPSEPRDSAVYFCASGRPTTSGGYNEQFFGPGTRLTVL.